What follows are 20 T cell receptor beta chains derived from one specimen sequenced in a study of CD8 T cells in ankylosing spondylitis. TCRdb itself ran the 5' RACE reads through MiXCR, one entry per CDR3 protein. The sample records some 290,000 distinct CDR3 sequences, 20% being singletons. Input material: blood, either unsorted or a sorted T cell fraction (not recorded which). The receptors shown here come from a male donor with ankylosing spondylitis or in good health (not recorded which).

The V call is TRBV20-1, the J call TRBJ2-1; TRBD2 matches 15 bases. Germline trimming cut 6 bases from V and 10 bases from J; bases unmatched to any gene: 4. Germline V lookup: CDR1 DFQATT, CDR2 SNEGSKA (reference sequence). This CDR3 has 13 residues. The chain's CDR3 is CSAPGLAGGEQFF. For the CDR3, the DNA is TGCAGTGCCCCGGGACTAGCGGGAGGAGAGCAGTTCTTC.

CDR3 protein: CAISEGIGRGYQETQYF. The CDR3 bases are TGTGCCATCAGTGAGGGGATAGGCAGGGGATACCAAGAGACCCAGTACTTC. The chain combines TRBV10-3 with TRBJ2-5, with D possibly TRBD1 on 6 matching bases. This CDR3 is 17 amino acids long. The germline CDR1 and CDR2 sequences are ENHRY and SYGVKD. Trimming took off 2 bases at V and 0 bases at J, with 16 bases between the two ends.

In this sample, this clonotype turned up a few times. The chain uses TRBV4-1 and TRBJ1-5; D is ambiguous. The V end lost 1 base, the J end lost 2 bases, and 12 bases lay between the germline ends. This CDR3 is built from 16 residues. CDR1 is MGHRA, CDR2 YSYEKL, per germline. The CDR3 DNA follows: TGCGCCAGCAGCCAAGTTCTGGGTCGGGGCAATCAGCCCCAGCATTTT. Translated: CASSQVLGRGNQPQHF.

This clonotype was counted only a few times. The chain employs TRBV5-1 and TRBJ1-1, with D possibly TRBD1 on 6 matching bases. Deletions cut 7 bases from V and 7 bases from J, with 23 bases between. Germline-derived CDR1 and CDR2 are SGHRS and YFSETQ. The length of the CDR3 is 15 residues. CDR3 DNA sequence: TGCGCCAGCGGCCAAAGGTCGGGGGCTACGAATGAAGCTTTCTTT. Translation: CASGQRSGATNEAFF.

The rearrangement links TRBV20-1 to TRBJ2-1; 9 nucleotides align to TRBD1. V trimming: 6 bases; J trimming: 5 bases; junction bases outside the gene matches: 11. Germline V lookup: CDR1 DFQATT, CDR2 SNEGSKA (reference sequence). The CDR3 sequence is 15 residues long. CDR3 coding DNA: TGCAGTGCGGAAACACCGGGACAGGGCAACAATGAGCAGTTCTTC. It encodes CSAETPGQGNNEQFF.

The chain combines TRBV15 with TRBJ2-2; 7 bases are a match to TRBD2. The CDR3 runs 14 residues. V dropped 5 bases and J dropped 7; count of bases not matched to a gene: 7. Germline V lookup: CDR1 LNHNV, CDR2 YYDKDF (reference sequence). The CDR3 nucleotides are TGTGCCACCAGCCCGCGGACTAGAAACGGGGAGCTGTTTTTT. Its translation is CATSPRTRNGELFF.

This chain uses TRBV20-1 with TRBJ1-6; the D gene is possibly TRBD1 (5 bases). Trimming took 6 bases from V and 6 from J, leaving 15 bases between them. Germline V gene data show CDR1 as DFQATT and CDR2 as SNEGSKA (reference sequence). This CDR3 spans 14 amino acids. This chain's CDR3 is CSARLGVINSPLHF. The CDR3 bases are TGCAGTGCCCGTCTGGGGGTGATTAATTCACCCCTCCACTTT.

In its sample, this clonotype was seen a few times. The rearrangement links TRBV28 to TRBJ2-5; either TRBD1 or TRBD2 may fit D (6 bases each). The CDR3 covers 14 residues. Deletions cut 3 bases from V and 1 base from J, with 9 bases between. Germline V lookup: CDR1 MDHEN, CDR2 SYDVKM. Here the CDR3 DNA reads TGTGCCAGCAGTTTCGGGGGCGTCCAAGAGACCCAGTACTTC. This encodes CASSFGGVQETQYF. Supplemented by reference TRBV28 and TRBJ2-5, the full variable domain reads DVKVTQSSRYLVKRTGEKVFLECVQDMDHENMFWYRQDPGLGLRLIYFSYDVKMKEKGDIPEGYSVSREKKERFSLILESASTNQTSMYLCASSFGGVQETQYFGPGTRLLVL.

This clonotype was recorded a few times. CDR3 in amino acids: CASSRGRSGGGELFF. DNA of the CDR3: TGTGCCAGCAGTCGTGGGAGGTCCGGGGGCGGGGAGCTGTTTTTT. This chain uses TRBV28 with TRBJ2-2, with D tentatively TRBD2 (6 bases). This CDR3 has 15 residues. Germline CDR1 is MDHEN and CDR2 is SYDVKM. V was trimmed by 5 bases and J by 7 bases, leaving 17 bases between them.

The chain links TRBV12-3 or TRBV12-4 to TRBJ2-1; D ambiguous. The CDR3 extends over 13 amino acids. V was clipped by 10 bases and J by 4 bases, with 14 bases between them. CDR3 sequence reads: CATEREPYNEQFF. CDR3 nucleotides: TGTGCCACCGAGCGTGAACCATACAATGAGCAGTTCTTC.

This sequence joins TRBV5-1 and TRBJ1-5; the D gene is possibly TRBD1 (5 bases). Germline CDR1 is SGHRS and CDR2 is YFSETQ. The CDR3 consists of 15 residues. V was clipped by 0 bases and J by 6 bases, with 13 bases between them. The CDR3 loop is CASSLAGRRGQPQHF. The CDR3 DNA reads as TGCGCCAGCAGCTTGGCGGGGCGGAGAGGTCAGCCCCAGCATTTT.

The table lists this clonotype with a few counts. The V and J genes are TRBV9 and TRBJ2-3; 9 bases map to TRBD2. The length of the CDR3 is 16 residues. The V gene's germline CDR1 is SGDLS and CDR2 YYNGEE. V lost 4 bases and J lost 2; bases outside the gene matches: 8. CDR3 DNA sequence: TGTGCCAGCAGCCCGACGACTAGCGGAAACACAGATACGCAGTATTTT. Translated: CASSPTTSGNTDTQYF.

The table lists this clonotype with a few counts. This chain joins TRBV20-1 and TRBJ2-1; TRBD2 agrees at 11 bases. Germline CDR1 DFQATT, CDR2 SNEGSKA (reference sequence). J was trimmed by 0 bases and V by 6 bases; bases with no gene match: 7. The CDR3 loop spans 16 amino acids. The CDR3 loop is CSASGLADSSYNEQFF. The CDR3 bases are TGCAGTGCGTCGGGACTAGCGGATAGCTCCTACAATGAGCAGTTCTTC.

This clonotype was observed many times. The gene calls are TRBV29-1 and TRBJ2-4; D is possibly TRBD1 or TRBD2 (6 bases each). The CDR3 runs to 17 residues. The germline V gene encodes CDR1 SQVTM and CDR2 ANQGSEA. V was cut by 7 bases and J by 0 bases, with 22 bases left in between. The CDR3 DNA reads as TGCAGCGGTGGAAATGGGGGGCAGACCGTAGCCAAAAACATTCAGTACTTC. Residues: CSGGNGGQTVAKNIQYF.

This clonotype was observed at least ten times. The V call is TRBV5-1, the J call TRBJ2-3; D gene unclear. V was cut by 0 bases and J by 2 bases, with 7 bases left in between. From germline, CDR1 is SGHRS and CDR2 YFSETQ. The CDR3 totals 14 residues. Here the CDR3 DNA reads TGCGCCAGCAGCTTGGCCACGGTCACAGATACGCAGTATTTT. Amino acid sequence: CASSLATVTDTQYF.

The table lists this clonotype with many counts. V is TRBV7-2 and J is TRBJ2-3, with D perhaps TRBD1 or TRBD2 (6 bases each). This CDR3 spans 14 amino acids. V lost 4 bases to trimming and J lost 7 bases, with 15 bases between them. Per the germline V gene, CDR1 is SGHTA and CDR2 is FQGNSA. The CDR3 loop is CASSSTGGGHTQYF. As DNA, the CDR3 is TGTGCCAGCAGCTCAACCGGGGGCGGCCATACGCAGTATTTT. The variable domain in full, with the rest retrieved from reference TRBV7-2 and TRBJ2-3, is GAGVSQSPSNKVTEKGKDVELRCDPISGHTALYWYRQSLGQGLEFLIYFQGNSAPDKSGLPSDRFSAERTGGSVSTLTIQRTQQEDSAVYLCASSSTGGGHTQYFGPGTRLTVL.

The CDR3 here is CASSSKQGGNTEAFF. CDR3 nucleotides: TGCGCCAGCAGCTCAAAACAGGGCGGGAACACTGAAGCTTTCTTT. The chain is built from TRBV5-1 and TRBJ1-1; perhaps TRBD1 as D (6 bases). The CDR3 contains 15 residues. With 3 bases removed from V and 1 base from J, the gap between germline ends came to 13 bases. Looked up from germline, CDR1 is SGHRS and CDR2 is YFSETQ.

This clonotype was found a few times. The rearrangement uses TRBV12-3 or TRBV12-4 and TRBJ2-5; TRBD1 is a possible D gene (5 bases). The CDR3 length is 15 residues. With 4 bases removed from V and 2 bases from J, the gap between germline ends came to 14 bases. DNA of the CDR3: TGTGCCAGCAGTTCCGGTCGGCAGGGTCAAGAGACCCAGTACTTC. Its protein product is CASSSGRQGQETQYF.

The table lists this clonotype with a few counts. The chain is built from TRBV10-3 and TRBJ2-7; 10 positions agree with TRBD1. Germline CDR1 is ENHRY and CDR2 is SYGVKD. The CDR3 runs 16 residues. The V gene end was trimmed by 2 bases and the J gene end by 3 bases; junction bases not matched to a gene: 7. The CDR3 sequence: CAISEPDRGRIYEQYV. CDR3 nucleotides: TGTGCCATCAGTGAGCCCGACAGGGGGCGAATCTACGAGCAGTACGTC.

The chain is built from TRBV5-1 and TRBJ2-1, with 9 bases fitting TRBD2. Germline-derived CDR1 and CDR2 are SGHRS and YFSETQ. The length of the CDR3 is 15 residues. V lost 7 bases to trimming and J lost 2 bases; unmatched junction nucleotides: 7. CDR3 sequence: CASGPTSGPYNEQFF. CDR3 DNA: TGCGCCAGCGGCCCAACTAGCGGGCCCTACAATGAGCAGTTCTTC.